Sequencing of this T cell receptor beta chain was carried out in a study of blood T cell repertoires in COVID-19. About the study: The origin of the acute and convalescent COVID-19 samples was the United States, Italy and Spain. The analysed material was cDNA or gDNA that came from T cells, B-cell-depleted T cells, or PBMCs.

Authors' data handling: Reference gene primer amplification gave nucleated cell count estimates. The data were produced by immunoSEQ multiplex PCR, yet TCRdb's version contains in-frame clones alone and is incomplete. V, J and clone size reflect that table, while D and trimming were determined from the DNA. Among about 240,000 clones listed, roughly 80% were seen once. Per the germline V gene, CDR1 is SGHRS and CDR2 is YFSETQ. This CDR3 is built from 14 residues. Trimming removed 0 bases at V and 6 bases at J, with 13 bases between. The clonotype was recovered from a woman aged 80 or over with acute or convalescent COVID-19. The sequencing input was peripheral blood. The V and J genes are TRBV5-1 and TRBJ2-7; maybe TRBD2 (5 bases). The DNA for the CDR3 is TGCGCCAGCAGCTTGGAAGGAGGTCACGTCGAGCAGTACTTC. This encodes CASSLEGGHVEQYF.